The 8 T cell receptor beta chains reported below all come from one sample, sequenced in a study of cytomegalovirus exposure and HLA in healthy donors (dated by TCRdb to the late 2010s). Libraries came from the immunoSEQ multiplex PCR assay. The multiplex PCR relied on a mix of 60 forward primers for TCR Vbeta segments and 13 reverse primers for TCR Jbeta segments. TCRdb carries this immuneACCESS record with in-frame sequences only. Its versions omit some clonotypes, under half of them owing to an unresolved V gene in the studies checked, with the rest unexplained. The sample table shows 150,000 to 200,000 clones, and 82% are seen once. More than 1.5% of the sample is in the top ten clones. Source material: PBMCs. Receptors originate from a middle-aged man in good health and CMV-seronegative.

The chain employs TRBV7-2 and TRBJ2-1; 11 positions agree with TRBD2. There are 15 residues in the CDR3. With 1 base clipped from V and 12 bases from J, the junction kept 8 bases outside the gene matches. Germline CDR1 reads SGHTA; CDR2 reads FQGNSA. The CDR3, as DNA: TGTGCCAGCAGCTTAGTGCTTAGCGGGGGGGCTCGGCAGTTCTTC. Amino acids: CASSLVLSGGARQFF.

This clone was recorded once. The rearrangement links TRBV28 to TRBJ1-1, with D unresolved. V was shortened by 8 bases and J by 4 bases, with 14 bases between the two germline ends. Germline lookup yields CDR1 MDHEN and CDR2 SYDVKM. This CDR3 has 13 amino acids. DNA of the CDR3: TGTGCCAGCTACGGGAGCAGGTTCACTGAAGCTTTCTTT. This encodes CASYGSRFTEAFF.

The gene calls are TRBV10-2 and TRBJ2-7; 7 bases map to TRBD2. CDR1 WSHSY and CDR2 SAAADI come from the germline V gene. This CDR3 spans 15 amino acids. Trimming removed 0 bases from V and 5 bases from J; junction bases left unmatched: 7. This CDR3 is CASSESPAGWNEQYF. CDR3 DNA: TGCGCCAGCAGTGAGTCGCCAGCGGGATGGAACGAGCAGTACTTC.

V and J are TRBV7-2 and TRBJ1-1; 7 positions match TRBD1. The trim removed 2 bases at V and 4 bases at J, leaving 7 bases unmatched. Germline lookup yields CDR1 SGHTA and CDR2 FQGNSA. The CDR3 runs 15 residues. DNA for the CDR3: TGTGCCAGCAGCTTACGACAGGGACAGACCACTGAAGCTTTCTTT. Its protein is CASSLRQGQTTEAFF.

The chain has TRBV7-8 and TRBJ1-1; unclear D gene. Trimming stripped 5 bases from V and 2 bases from J, with 9 bases between. CDR3 length: 13 residues. Germline-derived CDR1 and CDR2 are SGHVS and FQNEAQ. CDR3 region: CASSQAPNTEAFF. The CDR3 DNA reads as TGTGCCAGCAGCCAAGCCCCCAACACTGAAGCTTTCTTT. The entire variable domain, with the rest obtained from reference TRBV7-8 and TRBJ1-1, is as follows: GAGVSQSPRYKVAKRGQDVALRCDPISGHVSLFWYQQALGQGPEFLTYFQNEAQLDKSGLPSDRFFAERPEGSVSTLKIQRTQQEDSAVYLCASSQAPNTEAFFGQGTRLTVV.

The V call is TRBV4-3, the J call TRBJ2-2; 13 positions agree with TRBD2. Germline lookup yields CDR1 LGHNA and CDR2 YSLEER. The V gene end was trimmed by 6 bases and the J gene end by 7 bases; junction bases not matched to a gene: 5. The CDR3 extends over 15 amino acids. The CDR3 here is CASRRTSGSFGELFF. DNA for the CDR3: TGCGCCAGCAGGCGGACTAGCGGGAGTTTCGGGGAGCTGTTTTTT.

V is TRBV28 and J is TRBJ1-5, with D perhaps TRBD1 (5 bases). Looked up from germline, CDR1 is MDHEN and CDR2 is SYDVKM. Trimming took off 6 bases at V and 5 bases at J, with 14 bases between the two ends. The CDR3 runs 14 residues. The DNA for the CDR3 is TGTGCCAGCAGGAGGTCCGGGACTTATCAGCCCCAGCATTTT. It yields the protein CASRRSGTYQPQHF.

The chain is built from TRBV18 and TRBJ1-1; 7 nucleotides line up with TRBD1. This CDR3 is 14 amino acids long. The germline CDR1 and CDR2 sequences are KGHSH and LQKENI. V shed 0 bases, J shed 5 bases, and the junction held 3 bases outside the gene matches. For the CDR3, the DNA is TGTGCCAGCTCACCACCAGGGGGCGGGACTGAAGCTTTCTTT. The encoded protein is CASSPPGGGTEAFF.